One TCR beta chain is described in this entry. Its antigen is unknown. The CDR3 totals 14 residues. The V gene lost 1 base and the J gene lost 8 bases, with 11 bases spanning the gap. Germline CDR1 and CDR2: MGHRA and YSYEKL. PCR used 60 Vbeta primers and 13 Jbeta primers. TCRdb's table, derived via immunoSEQ multiplex PCR, lists solely in-frame clones and lacks some. This sample has fewer than 250,000 clones, with 79% found just once. The entry originates in a study of cytomegalovirus exposure and HLA in healthy donors. Study-level results: Several of the most significant clusters were apparently associated with common viral pathogens in a later analysis.

The chain carries TRBV4-1 and TRBJ1-4; unclear D gene. The source of this sequence is a woman between 18 and 30 years old in good health and CMV-seronegative. Sequencing was carried out using PBMCs. CDR3 sequence (DNA): TGCGCCAGCAGCCAAGTATTGGGCTGGGAAAAACTGTTTTTT. The encoded protein is CASSQVLGWEKLFF.